A selection of T cell receptor beta chains follows, all from one sample in a study of blood T cells in healthy people across ages. TCRdb re-analysed the 5' RACE reads in MiXCR, keeping a single row per CDR3 protein. This sample has more than 1.4 million distinct CDR3 sequences, with approximately 40% found just once. Sequencing was performed on blood. Receptor source: a woman aged 18-35 years in good health. The CDR3 runs from the conserved cysteine through the conserved F or W.

V	length	J	CDR3
TRBV27	15	TRBJ2-3	CASSGPTSGTDTQYF
TRBV10-3	12	TRBJ1-5	CAIRDGNQPQHF
TRBV4-1	16	TRBJ2-1	CASSPIAGSSYNEQFF
TRBV30	12	TRBJ1-1	CAWTKARAEAFF
TRBV6-1	16	TRBJ1-2	CASSAQGLGEIYGYTF
TRBV4-1	16	TRBJ2-7	CASSPPGDRLNYEQYF
TRBV28	18	NA	CASSSGTSGGFSYNEQYF
TRBV10-3	16	TRBJ2-7	CAISDRWREGDSKQYF
TRBV12-3/TRBV12-4	14	TRBJ1-2	CASSLSRGWHGYTF
TRBV7-2	17	TRBJ2-1	CASSAGLAGGVYNEQFF
TRBV5-1	16	NA	CASSLDVTGFSYEQYF
TRBV4-1	14	TRBJ1-2	CASSHQGDFYGYTF
TRBV6-1	16	TRBJ2-1	CASGKKGLAVYNEQFF
TRBV9	14	TRBJ2-3	CASAGSGRTDTQYF
TRBV2	14	TRBJ2-7	CASQPTGTNYEQYF
TRBV20-1	14	TRBJ2-7	CSARDTGRGYEQYF
TRBV6-1	15	TRBJ1-2	CASSEDGISNYGYTF
TRBV4-2	16	TRBJ1-2	CASSQDQWGRHYGYTF
TRBV20-1	15	TRBJ2-7	CSARDVLAGVHEQYF
TRBV7-7	14	TRBJ1-1	CASSQSNQNTEAFF
TRBV20-1	15	TRBJ2-7	CSARDLGRLAFEQYF
TRBV3-1	18	TRBJ2-2	CASSQAKLAGVRRRELFF
TRBV3-1	16	TRBJ2-1	CASSLRGAGVSRSQFF
TRBV20-1	14	TRBJ1-5	CSASLGDSNQPQHF
TRBV2	15	TRBJ1-2	CASSLNRRDGDGYTF
TRBV5-1	15	TRBJ2-5	CASSWDYSLGETQYF
TRBV5-1	14	TRBJ2-6	CASSLAAGANVLTF
TRBV10-2	12	TRBJ2-3	CASTQVPDTQYF
TRBV27	12	TRBJ1-2	CASSLSGRGYTF
TRBV27	17	TRBJ1-6	CASSLSGRSSYNSPLHF
TRBV6-5	17	TRBJ1-4	CASSYSLGVDRSASLFF
TRBV4-2	15	TRBJ2-3	CASGEGSGGTDTQYF
TRBV4-1	15	TRBJ1-2	CASSQDGSENYGYTF